This T cell receptor (beta chain) is from a study of T cell responses to AZD1222 COVID-19 vaccine. Findings and limits, study-wide: Per reports, nearly half of all spike-specific TCRs target regions that are unmutated in variants. Most donors were white British, females outnumbered males, and clonal diversity was possibly underestimated.

A word on this clone: Its antigen is not known.

The method was immunoSEQ multiplex PCR; TCRdb's version includes in-frame clones alone and lacks a portion of them. The sample gives more than 150,000 clones, around 90% of which show up once; about 0.49% is in the top ten. Per the germline V gene, CDR1 is SGHAT and CDR2 is FQNNGV. The length of the CDR3 is 17 residues. The V end lost 5 bases, the J end lost 4 bases, and 20 bases lay between the germline ends. The sequence was collected from an adult in good health. This chain connects TRBV11-2 to TRBJ2-2; D possibly uses TRBD1 or TRBD2 (5 bases each). The specimen was peripheral blood, collected on day 0 of AZD1222 vaccination. CDR3 amino acids: CASSLRPGTRGTGELFF. DNA of the CDR3: TGTGCCAGCAGCCTCCGTCCCGGGACGAGGGGCACCGGGGAGCTGTTTTTT.